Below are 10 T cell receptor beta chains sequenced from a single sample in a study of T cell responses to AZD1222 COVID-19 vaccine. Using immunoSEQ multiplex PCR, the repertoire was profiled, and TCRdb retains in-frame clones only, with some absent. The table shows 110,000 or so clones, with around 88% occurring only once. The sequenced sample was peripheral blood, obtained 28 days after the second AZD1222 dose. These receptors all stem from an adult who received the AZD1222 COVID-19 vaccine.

CDR3: CASSDYSGTGDYGYTF. The CDR3 DNA sequence: TGTGCCAGCAGCGATTATTCAGGGACAGGGGACTATGGCTACACCTTC. The genes are TRBV7-8 and TRBJ1-2; 10 bases are shared with TRBD1. This CDR3 has 16 amino acids. After removal of 5 bases from V and 3 bases from J, the junction contained 9 bases not matched to a gene. Germline loops: CDR1 SGHVS, CDR2 FQNEAQ.

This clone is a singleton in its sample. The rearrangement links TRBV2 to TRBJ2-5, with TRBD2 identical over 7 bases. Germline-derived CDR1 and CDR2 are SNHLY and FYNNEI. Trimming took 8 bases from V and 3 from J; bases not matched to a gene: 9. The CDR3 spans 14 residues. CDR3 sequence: CASGSGAGEETQYF. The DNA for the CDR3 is TGTGCCAGCGGCAGCGGGGCGGGAGAAGAGACCCAGTACTTC.

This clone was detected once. The CDR3 nucleotides read TGTGCCAGCAGGAACGACAGGGGCACGAACAATGAGCAGTTCTTC. Translating gives CASRNDRGTNNEQFF. The rearrangement links TRBV6-5 to TRBJ2-1, with TRBD1 identical over 8 bases. V shed 6 bases and J 5 bases; nucleotides not matched to a gene: 9. Per germline, CDR1 MNHEY and CDR2 SVGAGI. The CDR3 extends over 15 amino acids.

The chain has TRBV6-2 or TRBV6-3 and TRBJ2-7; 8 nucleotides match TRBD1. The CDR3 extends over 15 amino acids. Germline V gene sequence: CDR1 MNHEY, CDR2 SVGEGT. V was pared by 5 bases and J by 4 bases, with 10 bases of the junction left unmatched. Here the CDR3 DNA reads TGTGCCAGCAGTCCACCGGGACAGGAGATTTACGAGCAGTACTTC. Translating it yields CASSPPGQEIYEQYF.

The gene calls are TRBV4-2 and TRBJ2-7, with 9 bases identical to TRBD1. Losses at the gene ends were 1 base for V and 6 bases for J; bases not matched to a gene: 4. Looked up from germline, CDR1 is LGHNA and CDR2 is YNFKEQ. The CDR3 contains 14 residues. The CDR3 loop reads CASSQGGQGREQYF. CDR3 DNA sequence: TGTGCCAGCAGCCAAGGTGGACAGGGGCGCGAGCAGTACTTC.

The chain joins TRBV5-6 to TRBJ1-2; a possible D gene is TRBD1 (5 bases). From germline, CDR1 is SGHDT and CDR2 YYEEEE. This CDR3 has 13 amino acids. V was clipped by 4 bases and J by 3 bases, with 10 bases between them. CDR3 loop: CASSGQGYYGYTF. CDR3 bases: TGTGCCAGCAGCGGGCAGGGCTACTATGGCTACACCTTC. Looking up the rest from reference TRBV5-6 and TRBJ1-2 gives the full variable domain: DAGVTQSPTHLIKTRGQQVTLRCSPKSGHDTVSWYQQALGQGPQFIFQYYEEEERQRGNFPDRFSGHQFPNYSSELNVNALLLGDSALYLCASSGQGYYGYTFGSGTRLTVV.

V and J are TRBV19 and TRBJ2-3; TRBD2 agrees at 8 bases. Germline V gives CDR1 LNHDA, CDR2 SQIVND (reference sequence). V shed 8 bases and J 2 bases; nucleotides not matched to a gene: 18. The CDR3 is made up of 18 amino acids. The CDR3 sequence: CASSSRVAGTPNTDTQYF. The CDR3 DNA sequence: TGTGCCAGTTCCTCCCGGGTAGCGGGGACACCAAACACAGATACGCAGTATTTT.

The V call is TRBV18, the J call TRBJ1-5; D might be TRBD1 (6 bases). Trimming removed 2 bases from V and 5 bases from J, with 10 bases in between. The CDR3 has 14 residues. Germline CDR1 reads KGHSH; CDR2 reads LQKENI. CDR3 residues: CASSPNRDDQPQHF. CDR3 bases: TGTGCCAGCTCACCAAACAGGGACGATCAGCCCCAGCATTTT.

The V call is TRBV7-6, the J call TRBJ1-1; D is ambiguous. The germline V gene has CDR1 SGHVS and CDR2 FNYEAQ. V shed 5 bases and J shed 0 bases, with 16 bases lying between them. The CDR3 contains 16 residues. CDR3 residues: CASSPYELRVNTEAFF. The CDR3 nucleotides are TGTGCCAGCAGCCCCTATGAGCTGAGGGTGAACACTGAAGCTTTCTTT.

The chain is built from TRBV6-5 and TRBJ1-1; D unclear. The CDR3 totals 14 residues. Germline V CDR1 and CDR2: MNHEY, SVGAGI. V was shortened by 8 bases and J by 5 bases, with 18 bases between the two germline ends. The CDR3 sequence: CASHLRSGGTEAFF. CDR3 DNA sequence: TGTGCCAGCCACCTTCGGTCTGGAGGGACTGAAGCTTTCTTT.